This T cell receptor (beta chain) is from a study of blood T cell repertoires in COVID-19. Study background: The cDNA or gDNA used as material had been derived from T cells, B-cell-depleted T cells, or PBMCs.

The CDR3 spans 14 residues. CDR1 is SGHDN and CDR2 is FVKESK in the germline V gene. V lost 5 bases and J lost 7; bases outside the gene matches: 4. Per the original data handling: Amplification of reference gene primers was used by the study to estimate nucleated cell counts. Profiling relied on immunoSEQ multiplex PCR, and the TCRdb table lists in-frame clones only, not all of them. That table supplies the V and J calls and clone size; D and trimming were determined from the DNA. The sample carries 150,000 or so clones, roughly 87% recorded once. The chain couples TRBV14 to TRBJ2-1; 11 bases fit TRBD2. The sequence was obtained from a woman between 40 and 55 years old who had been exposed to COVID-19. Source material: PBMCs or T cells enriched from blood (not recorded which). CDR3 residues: CASSSPSGRNEQFF. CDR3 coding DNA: TGTGCCAGCAGCTCTCCTAGCGGGAGGAATGAGCAGTTCTTC.